The sequence of this T cell receptor (beta chain) was determined in a study of T cell responses to AZD1222 COVID-19 vaccine. Using immunoSEQ multiplex PCR, the repertoire was profiled, and TCRdb retains in-frame clones only, with some absent. The table lists 120,000 or so clones, roughly nine tenths of them singletons. This CDR3 is built from 16 residues. Germline V CDR1 and CDR2: SGDLS, YYNGEE. V lost 4 bases and J lost 8; bases outside the gene matches: 12. This receptor was obtained from an adult in good health. The chain uses TRBV9 and TRBJ2-7, with 13 bases identical to TRBD2. The specimen was peripheral blood, collected on day 0 of AZD1222 vaccination. CDR3 sequence (DNA): TGTGCCAGCAGCTCTCCTAAGACTAGCGGGAGGTATAAGCAGTACGTC. As protein: CASSSPKTSGRYKQYV.